This T cell receptor (beta chain) was identified in a study of T cells in Graves' hyperthyroidism and ophthalmopathy. About the research overall: Peripheral blood was taken when the disease was first diagnosed, before any treatment began. Study outcomes and limitations: The model's output predicted ophthalmopathy at a median of roughly 6.9 months prior to onset. Most thyroid clonotypes that were expanded above 0.001 also turned up in blood.

V was trimmed by 3 bases and J by 3 bases, leaving 11 bases between them. The V gene's germline CDR1 is DFQATT and CDR2 SNEGSKA (reference sequence). This CDR3 is built from 13 residues. This clonotype was seen at least ten times. No antigen is known for it. In patients aged 18 to 65, hyperthyroidism was newly diagnosed, with duration under 2 months. The TCR beta CDR3 regions underwent amplification using RNA transcripts as the source. The HTBI primer set drove a first-round RT-PCR of the TCR CDR3. TCRdb analysed the multiplex PCR reads with MiXCR anew, one entry per CDR3 protein. This table has about 300,000 distinct CDR3 sequences, about 13% appearing once.

The chain uses TRBV20-1 and TRBJ2-5, with D unresolved. Sequencing input: blood. The clonotype was recovered from a woman in her thirties or forties with Graves' hyperthyroidism. The CDR3 spells CSASRPREETQYF. CDR3 coding DNA: TGCAGTGCTAGCCGCCCCCGGGAAGAGACCCAGTACTTC.